The clone carrying this TCR beta chain appeared many times. The antigen is unknown. The data derive from a study of early T cells in non-severe SARS-CoV-2 infection. Across the whole study: Chains were not paired, and sequencing was done on bulk RNA from unsorted whole blood.

Study findings and constraints: VDJdb-based annotation leaned toward anti-spike CD8 responses and missed private and CD4 specificities.

V was shortened by 0 bases and J by 3 bases, with 22 bases between the two germline ends. CDR1 and CDR2 (germline): DFQATT, SNEGSKA (reference sequence). The CDR3 loop spans 18 amino acids. Tagging with unique molecular identifiers was applied to individual cDNA molecules. TCRdb processed the 5' RACE reads anew with MiXCR; each CDR3 protein has one entry. The data show more than 65,000 distinct CDR3 sequences, about 12% seen once. Sequencing was performed on whole blood. This clonotype was obtained from an adult who was a healthcare worker with PCR-confirmed SARS-CoV-2 infection or an uninfected control (not recorded which). The V call is TRBV20-1, the J call TRBJ2-3; TRBD2 might be the D (6 bases). In nucleotides, the CDR3 is TGCAGTGCTAGAGATTTTCTCCCCGGGACTCCCACGACAGATACGCAGTATTTT. This translates into CSARDFLPGTPTTDTQYF.